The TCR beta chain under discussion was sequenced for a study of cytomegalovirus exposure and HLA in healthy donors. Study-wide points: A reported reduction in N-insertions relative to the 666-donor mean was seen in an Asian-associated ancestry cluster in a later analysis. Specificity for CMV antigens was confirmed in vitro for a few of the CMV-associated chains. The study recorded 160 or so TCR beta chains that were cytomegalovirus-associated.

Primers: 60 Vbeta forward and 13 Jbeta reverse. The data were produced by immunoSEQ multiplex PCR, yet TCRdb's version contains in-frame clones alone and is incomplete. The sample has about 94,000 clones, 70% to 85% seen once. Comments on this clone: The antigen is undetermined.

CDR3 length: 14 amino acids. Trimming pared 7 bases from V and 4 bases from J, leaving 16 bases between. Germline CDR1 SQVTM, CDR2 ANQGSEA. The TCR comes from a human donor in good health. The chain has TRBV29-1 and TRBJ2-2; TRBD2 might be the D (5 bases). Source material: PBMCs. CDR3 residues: CSAERGETTGELFF. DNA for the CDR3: TGCAGCGCGGAGCGTGGGGAGACCACCGGGGAGCTGTTTTTT.